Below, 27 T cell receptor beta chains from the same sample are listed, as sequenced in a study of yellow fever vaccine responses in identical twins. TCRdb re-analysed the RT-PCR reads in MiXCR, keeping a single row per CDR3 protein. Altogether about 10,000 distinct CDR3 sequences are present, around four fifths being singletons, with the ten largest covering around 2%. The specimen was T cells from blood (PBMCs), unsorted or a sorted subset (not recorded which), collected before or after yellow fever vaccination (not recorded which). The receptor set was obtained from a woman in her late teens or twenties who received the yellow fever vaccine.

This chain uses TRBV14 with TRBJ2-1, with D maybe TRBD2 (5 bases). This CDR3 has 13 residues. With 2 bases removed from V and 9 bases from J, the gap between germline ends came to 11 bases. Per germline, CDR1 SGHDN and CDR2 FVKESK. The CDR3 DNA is TGTGCCAGCAGCCAAAAGCCCGAGGGTGAGCAGTTCTTC. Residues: CASSQKPEGEQFF.

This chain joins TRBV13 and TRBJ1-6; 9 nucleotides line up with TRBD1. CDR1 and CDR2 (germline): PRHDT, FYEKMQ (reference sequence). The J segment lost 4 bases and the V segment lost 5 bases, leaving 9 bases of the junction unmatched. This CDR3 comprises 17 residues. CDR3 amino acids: CASSIQTGGGYNSPLHF. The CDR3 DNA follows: TGTGCCAGCAGCATCCAGACAGGGGGTGGGTATAATTCACCCCTCCACTTT.

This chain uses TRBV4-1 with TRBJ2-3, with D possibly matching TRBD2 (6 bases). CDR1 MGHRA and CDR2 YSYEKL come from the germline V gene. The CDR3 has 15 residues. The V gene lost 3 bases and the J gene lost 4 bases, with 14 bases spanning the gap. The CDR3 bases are TGCGCCAGCAGCCAGATGGGGGACTTCGCAGATACGCAGTATTTT. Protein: CASSQMGDFADTQYF.

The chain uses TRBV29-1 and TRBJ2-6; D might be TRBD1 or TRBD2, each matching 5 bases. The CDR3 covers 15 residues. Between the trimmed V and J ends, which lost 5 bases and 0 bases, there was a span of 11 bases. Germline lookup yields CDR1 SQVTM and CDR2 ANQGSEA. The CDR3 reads CSVRDGPSGANVLTF. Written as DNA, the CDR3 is TGCAGCGTTCGGGACGGCCCCTCTGGGGCCAACGTCCTGACTTTC.

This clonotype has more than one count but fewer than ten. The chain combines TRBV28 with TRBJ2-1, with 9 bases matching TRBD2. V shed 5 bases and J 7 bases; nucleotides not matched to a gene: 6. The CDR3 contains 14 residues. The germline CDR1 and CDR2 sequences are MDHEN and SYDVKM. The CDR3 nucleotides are TGTGCCAGCAGTCGCGGGAGGGCAGTGAATGAGCAGTTCTTC. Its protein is CASSRGRAVNEQFF.

CDR3 in amino acids: CASSLWTFYEQYF. CDR3 nucleotide sequence: TGTGCCAGCAGCTTATGGACTTTCTACGAGCAGTACTTC. The V call is TRBV11-2, the J call TRBJ2-7; a weak D match, TRBD2 (5 bases). CDR1 and CDR2 from the germline V gene are SGHAT and FQNNGV. CDR3 length equals 13 residues. The V end lost 2 bases, the J end lost 3 bases, and 8 bases lay between the germline ends.

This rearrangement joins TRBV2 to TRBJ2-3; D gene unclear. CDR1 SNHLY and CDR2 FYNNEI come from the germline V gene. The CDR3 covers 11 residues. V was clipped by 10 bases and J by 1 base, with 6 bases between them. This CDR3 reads CATFGTDTQYF. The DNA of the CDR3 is TGTGCCACCTTTGGCACAGATACGCAGTATTTT.

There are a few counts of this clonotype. As DNA, the CDR3 is TGTGCCAGCAGCTCGGACCTAATGAACACTGAAGCTTTCTTT. It codes for CASSSDLMNTEAFF. V is TRBV7-6 and J is TRBJ1-1; D uncertain. Germline CDR1 reads SGHVS; CDR2 reads FNYEAQ. Trimming stripped 4 bases from V and 0 bases from J, with 9 bases between. This CDR3 is built from 14 residues.

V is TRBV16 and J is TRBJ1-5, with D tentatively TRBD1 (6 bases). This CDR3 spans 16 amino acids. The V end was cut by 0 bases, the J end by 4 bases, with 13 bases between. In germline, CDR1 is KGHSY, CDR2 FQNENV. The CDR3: CASSQSWGAQNQPQHF. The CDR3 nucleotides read TGTGCCAGCAGCCAATCTTGGGGGGCTCAAAATCAGCCCCAGCATTTT.

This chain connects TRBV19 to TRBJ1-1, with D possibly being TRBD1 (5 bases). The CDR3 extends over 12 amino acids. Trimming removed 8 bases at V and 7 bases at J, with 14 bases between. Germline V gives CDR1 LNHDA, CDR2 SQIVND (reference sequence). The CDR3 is CASGGEAREAFF. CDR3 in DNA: TGTGCCAGTGGGGGGGAAGCTCGTGAAGCTTTCTTT.

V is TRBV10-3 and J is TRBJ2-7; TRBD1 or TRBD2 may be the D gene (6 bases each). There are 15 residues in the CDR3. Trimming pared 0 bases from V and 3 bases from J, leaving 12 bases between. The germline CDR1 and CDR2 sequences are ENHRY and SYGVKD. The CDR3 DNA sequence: TGTGCCATCAGTGAGTCGGGCAGGGGACTCTACGAGCAGTACGTC. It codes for CAISESGRGLYEQYV.

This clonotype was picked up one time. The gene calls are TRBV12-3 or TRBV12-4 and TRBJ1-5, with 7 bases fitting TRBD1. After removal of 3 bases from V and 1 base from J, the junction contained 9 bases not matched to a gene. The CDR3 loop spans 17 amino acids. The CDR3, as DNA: TGTGCCAGCAGTTTCATGGGACAGCTGGGGAGCAATCAGCCCCAGCATTTT. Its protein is CASSFMGQLGSNQPQHF.

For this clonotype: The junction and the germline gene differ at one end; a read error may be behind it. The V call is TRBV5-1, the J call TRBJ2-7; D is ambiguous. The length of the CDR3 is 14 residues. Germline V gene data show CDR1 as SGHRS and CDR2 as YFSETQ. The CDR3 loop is CASSFTSLSSEQYF. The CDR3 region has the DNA TGCGCCAGCAGCTTTACCAGTCTGTCCTCCGAGCAGTACTTC. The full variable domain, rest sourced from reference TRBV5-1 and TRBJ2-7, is KAGVTQTPRYLIKTRGQQVTLSCSPISGHRSVSWYQQTPGQGLQFLFEYFSETQRNKGNFPGRFSGRQFSNSRSEMNVSTLELGDSALYLCASSFTSLSSEQYFGPGTRLTVT.

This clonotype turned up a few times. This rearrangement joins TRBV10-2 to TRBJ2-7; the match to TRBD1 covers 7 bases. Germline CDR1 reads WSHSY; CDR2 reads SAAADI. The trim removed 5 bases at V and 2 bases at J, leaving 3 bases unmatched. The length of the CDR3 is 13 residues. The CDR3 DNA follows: TGCGCCAGCAGTTTGACAGGGCCCTACGAGCAGTACTTC. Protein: CASSLTGPYEQYF.

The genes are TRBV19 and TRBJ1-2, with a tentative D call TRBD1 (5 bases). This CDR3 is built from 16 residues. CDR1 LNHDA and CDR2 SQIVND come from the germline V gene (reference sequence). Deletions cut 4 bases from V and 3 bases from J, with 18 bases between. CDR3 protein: CASSTGHLGGDYGYTF. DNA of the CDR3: TGTGCCAGTAGTACAGGACATCTCGGTGGGGACTATGGCTACACCTTC.

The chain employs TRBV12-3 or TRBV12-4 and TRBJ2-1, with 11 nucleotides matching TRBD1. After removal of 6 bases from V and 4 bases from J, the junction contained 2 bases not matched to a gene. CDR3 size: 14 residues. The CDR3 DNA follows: TGTGCCAGCAGGGGACAGGGGGATTACAATGAGCAGTTCTTC. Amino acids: CASRGQGDYNEQFF.

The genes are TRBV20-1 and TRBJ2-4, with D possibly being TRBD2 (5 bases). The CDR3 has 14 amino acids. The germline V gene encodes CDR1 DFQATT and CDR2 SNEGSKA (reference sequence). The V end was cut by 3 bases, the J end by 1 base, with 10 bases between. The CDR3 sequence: CSASRDSAKNIQYF. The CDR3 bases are TGCAGTGCTAGCCGGGATTCGGCCAAAAACATTCAGTACTTC.

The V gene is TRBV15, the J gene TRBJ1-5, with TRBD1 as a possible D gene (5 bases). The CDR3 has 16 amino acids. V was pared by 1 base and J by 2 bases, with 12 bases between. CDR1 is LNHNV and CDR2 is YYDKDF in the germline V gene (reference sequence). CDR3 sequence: CATSRAEAGRNQPQHF. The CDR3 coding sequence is TGTGCCACCAGCAGAGCGGAGGCGGGGCGCAATCAGCCCCAGCATTTT.

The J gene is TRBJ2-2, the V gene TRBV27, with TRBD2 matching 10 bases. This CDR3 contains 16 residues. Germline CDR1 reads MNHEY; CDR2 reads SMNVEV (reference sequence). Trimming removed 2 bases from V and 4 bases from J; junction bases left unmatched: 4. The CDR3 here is CASSLNLAGVTGELFF. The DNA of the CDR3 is TGTGCCAGCAGTTTAAATCTAGCGGGGGTCACCGGGGAGCTGTTTTTT.

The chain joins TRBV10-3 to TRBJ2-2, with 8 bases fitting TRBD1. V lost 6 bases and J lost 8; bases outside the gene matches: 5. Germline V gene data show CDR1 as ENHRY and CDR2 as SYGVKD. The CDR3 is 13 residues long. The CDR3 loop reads CAISLRGQGELFF. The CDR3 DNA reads TGTGCCATCAGCCTCAGGGGGCAGGGGGAGCTGTTTTTT.

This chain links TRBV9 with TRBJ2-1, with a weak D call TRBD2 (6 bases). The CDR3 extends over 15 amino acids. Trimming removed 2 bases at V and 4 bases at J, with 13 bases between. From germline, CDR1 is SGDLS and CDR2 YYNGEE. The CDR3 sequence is CASSVWASGYNEQFF. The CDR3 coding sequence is TGTGCCAGCAGCGTCTGGGCCAGCGGGTACAATGAGCAGTTCTTC.

The DNA for the CDR3 is TGCAGCGTTGAAGATCGCATAGGTCATGGCTACACCTTC. The encoded protein is CSVEDRIGHGYTF. J is TRBJ1-2 and V is TRBV29-1; no reliable D call. CDR3 length: 13 residues. CDR1 and CDR2 from the germline V gene are SQVTM and ANQGSEA. Trimming stripped 0 bases from V and 6 bases from J, with 11 bases between.

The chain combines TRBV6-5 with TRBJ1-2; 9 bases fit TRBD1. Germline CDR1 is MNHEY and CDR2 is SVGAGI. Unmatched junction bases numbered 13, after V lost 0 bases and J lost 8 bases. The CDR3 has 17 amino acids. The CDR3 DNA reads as TGTGCCAGCAGTTACTCGAAGGGGTCACAGGGGGCGATAGGCTACACCTTC. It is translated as CASSYSKGSQGAIGYTF.

CDR3 region: CASSKLAGGAGELFF. The CDR3 DNA is TGTGCCAGCAGCAAACTAGCGGGAGGGGCCGGGGAGCTGTTTTTT. This chain links TRBV2 with TRBJ2-2, with 13 bases fitting TRBD2. The CDR3 has 15 amino acids. V was clipped by 6 bases and J by 6 bases; unmatched bases: 4. Germline V lookup: CDR1 SNHLY, CDR2 FYNNEI.

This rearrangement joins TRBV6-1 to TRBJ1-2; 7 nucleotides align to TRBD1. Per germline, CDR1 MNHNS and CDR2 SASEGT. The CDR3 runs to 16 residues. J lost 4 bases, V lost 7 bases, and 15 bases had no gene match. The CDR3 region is CASTTLDRTRSYGYTF. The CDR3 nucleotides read TGTGCCAGCACCACCTTGGACAGGACGAGGAGCTATGGCTACACCTTC.

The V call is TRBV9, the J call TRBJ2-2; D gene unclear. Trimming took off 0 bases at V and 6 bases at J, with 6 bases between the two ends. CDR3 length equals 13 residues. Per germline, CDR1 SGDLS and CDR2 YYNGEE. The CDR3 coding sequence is TGTGCCAGCAGCGTAGAATTGGCCGGGGAGCTGTTTTTT. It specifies CASSVELAGELFF.

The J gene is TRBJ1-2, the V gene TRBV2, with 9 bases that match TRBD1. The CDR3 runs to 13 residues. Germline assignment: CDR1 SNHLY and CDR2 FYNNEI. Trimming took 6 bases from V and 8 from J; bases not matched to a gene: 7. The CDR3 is CASREGTGTGYTF. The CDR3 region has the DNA TGTGCCAGCAGGGAGGGGACAGGGACCGGCTACACCTTC.